The clone carrying this TCR beta chain was seen only a few times. This sample is part of a study of low-dose radiotherapy and immunotherapy resistance in tumors. Overall study: Intravenous cyclophosphamide at 200 mg/m2 preceded radiation and immunotherapy by one day, every two weeks.

Time point here: before trial treatment. From germline, CDR1 is SGDLS and CDR2 YYNGEE. V was clipped by 4 bases and J by 7 bases; unmatched bases: 10. This CDR3 has 15 residues. First-strand cDNA relied on TRAV- and TRBV-specific primers spanning alpha and beta chains. Both a constant-region primer and a V-primer adapter served to amplify TCRs across roughly 20 PCR cycles. mRNA that had been isolated underwent amplification through in vitro transcription. TCRdb itself ran the reads through MiXCR, one entry per CDR3 protein. Here the sample spans roughly 76,000 distinct CDR3 sequences, under 20% being singletons.

This receptor was taken from a male donor with prostate cancer. This specimen consisted of PBMCs, obtained before treatment. The chain joins TRBV9 to TRBJ1-5, with 8 positions matching TRBD1. This chain's CDR3 is CASSLAGQDGQPQHF. The CDR3 nucleotides read TGTGCCAGCAGCCTAGCGGGACAGGATGGACAGCCCCAGCATTTT.